These T cell receptor beta chains were read from a single sample in a study of T cells in Graves' hyperthyroidism and ophthalmopathy. Each CDR3 protein is one row after TCRdb ran MiXCR on the multiplex PCR reads. Counted here are around 720,000 distinct CDR3 sequences, around a third occurring once; the ten biggest clones make up roughly 31%. Sequenced input: blood. Every receptor here comes from a woman aged 40-49 years with Graves' hyperthyroidism. CDR3s include the opening cysteine and the closing phenylalanine or tryptophan. The D gene is left open where the match is weak. The size field is filled for only some rows; it gives once, few, many or a size class.

.,TRBJ1-4,few,TRBV12-3/TRBV12-4,TGTGCCAGCAGTTTAGGGCTGGAGAATGAAAAACTGTTTTTT,CASSLGLENEKLFF
TRBD2,TRBJ2-5,.,TRBV20-1,TGCAGTGCTCGCGGTTCTGGACTAGCGGGGAAAGAGACCCAGTACTTC,CSARGSGLAGKETQYF
.,TRBJ1-2,many,TRBV7-9,TGTGCCAGCGGAGTTTATGGCTACACCTTC,CASGVYGYTF
.,TRBJ2-5,.,TRBV11-3,TGTGCCAGCAGCTTAGGTAACAGACAAAATCAGCCCCAGTACTTC,CASSLGNRQNQPQYF
TRBD1,TRBJ1-1,many,TRBV7-2,TGTGCCAGCAGCCCCGATCGGGACAGGGGGCGAGGAACTGAAGCTTTCTTT,CASSPDRDRGRGTEAFF
.,TRBJ1-2,.,TRBV29-1,TGCAGTCCTTGGGAAGGTCACAACTATGGCTACACCTTC,CSPWEGHNYGYTF
TRBD2,TRBJ2-2,.,TRBV10-3,TGTGCCATCAGTGCTAGCGGGAGTGTTACCGGGGAGCTGTTTTTT,CAISASGSVTGELFF
.,TRBJ2-3,.,TRBV29-1,TGCAGCGTTGAGGGTCCGTTCAGCACAGATACGCAGTATTTT,CSVEGPFSTDTQYF
TRBD1,TRBJ2-5,.,TRBV24-1,TGTGCCACCAGTGATACGACAGGGACCATCCAGGAGACCCAGTACTTC,CATSDTTGTIQETQYF
.,TRBJ2-3,.,TRBV10-3,TGTGCCATCACTGAGCGTATATCAATTAGCACAGATACGCAGTATTTT,CAITERISISTDTQYF
.,TRBJ2-1,few,TRBV7-3,TGTGCCAGCAGCGAAGGCAGAAACAATGAGCAGTTCTTC,CASSEGRNNEQFF
.,TRBJ1-4,.,TRBV7-2,TGTGCCAGCAGCTTTTTAGGTGGAAAACTGTTTTTT,CASSFLGGKLFF
TRBD1,TRBJ2-1,few,TRBV7-9,TGTGCCAGCAGCCGGACAGGGGGATACAATGAGCAGTTCTTC,CASSRTGGYNEQFF
.,TRBJ2-5,.,TRBV12-3/TRBV12-4,TGTGCCAGCAGACCCAAGGGTGGTGAAGAGACCCAGTACTTC,CASRPKGGEETQYF
.,TRBJ1-1,few,TRBV20-1,TGCAGTGCTACTCCCCCTAAGGCAGCGAACACTGAAGCTTTCTTT,CSATPPKAANTEAFF
.,TRBJ1-1,.,TRBV6-5,TGTGCCAGCAGTTACTCAGGTAGGGGTCGGTTGAACACTGAAGCTTTCTTT,CASSYSGRGRLNTEAFF
TRBD1,TRBJ2-7,few,TRBV5-1,TGCGCCAGCAGCGGGACAGGATGGTCCTACGAGCAGTACTTC,CASSGTGWSYEQYF
.,TRBJ1-5,few,TRBV5-5,TGTGCCAGCAGCATGGGACCGCAGCCCAATCAGCCCCAGCATTTT,CASSMGPQPNQPQHF
TRBD1,TRBJ2-7,.,TRBV19,TGTGCCAGTAGGACAGGGTCTTCCTACGAGCAGTACTTC,CASRTGSSYEQYF
.,TRBJ1-2,many,TRBV25-1,TGTGCCAGCAGTGAGGGGGGGGGGTTTGATGGCTACACCTTC,CASSEGGGFDGYTF
.,TRBJ1-2,.,TRBV29-1,TGCAGCGTTGAAAGAGGGTCAGAGACCTATGGCTACACCTTC,CSVERGSETYGYTF
TRBD2,TRBJ2-7,.,TRBV7-2,TGTGCCAGCAGCTTAGAGATCCTAGCGGGAGCCTACGAGCAGTACTTC,CASSLEILAGAYEQYF
.,TRBJ2-7,.,TRBV7-9,TGTGCCAGCAGCTTAGCGCTGGGGCGGGCAGGCTACGAGCAGTACTTC,CASSLALGRAGYEQYF
.,TRBJ2-7,.,TRBV6-5,TGTGCCAGCCGACCCGGACAGAGAGCGCTCTACGAGCAGTACTTC,CASRPGQRALYEQYF
.,TRBJ1-1,few,TRBV11-3,TGTGCCAGCAGAGCAAGAGGTAACACTGAAGCTTTCTTT,CASRARGNTEAFF
.,TRBJ2-7,.,TRBV10-3,TGTGCCATCAGTAGTGAAACGTCTGAGCAGTACTTC,CAISSETSEQYF
TRBD2,TRBJ2-7,.,TRBV20-1,TGCAGTGCTATGGGGCTAGCGGGAAGGTACGAGCAGTACTTC,CSAMGLAGRYEQYF
.,TRBJ1-1,few,TRBV5-4,TGTGCCAGCAGCCTCCACCCAGCAAATGAAGCTTTCTTT,CASSLHPANEAFF
.,TRBJ2-2,many,TRBV24-1,TGTGCCACCAGTGATTTGCAATCTACGACCGGGGAGCTGTTTTTT,CATSDLQSTTGELFF
.,TRBJ1-1,many,TRBV7-2,TGTGCCAGCAGCTTTGGGTTGGCTAGGACTGAAGCTTTCTTT,CASSFGLARTEAFF
.,TRBJ2-1,.,TRBV20-1,TGCAGTGCTAGAGTTCTAGCGAGTCCCAATGAGCAGTTCTTC,CSARVLASPNEQFF
.,TRBJ2-2,.,TRBV5-6,TGTGCCAGCAGCTTCGGACGCACCGGGGAGCTGTTTTTT,CASSFGRTGELFF
.,TRBJ1-1,many,TRBV19,TGTGCCAGTAGCCGGGGTAGGGCGAACACTGAAGCTTTCTTT,CASSRGRANTEAFF
TRBD1,TRBJ2-5,many,TRBV19,TGTGCCAGTAGGTCAGGGGGCGGTGAGACCCAGTACTTC,CASRSGGGETQYF
TRBD1,TRBJ1-1,many,TRBV7-9,TGTGCCAGCAGTCCAGGGGGGACTGAAGCTTTCTTT,CASSPGGTEAFF
TRBD1,TRBJ2-2,.,TRBV24-1,TGCGCCACCAGCGGCGGGACAGGGCCCCGGACGAGCGGGGAGCTGTTTTTT,CATSGGTGPRTSGELFF
.,TRBJ1-4,few,TRBV7-9,TGTGCCAGCAGCTTATCACCTGAAAAACTGTTTTTT,CASSLSPEKLFF
TRBD2,TRBJ2-5,few,TRBV2,TGTGCCAGCAGCCCCGGGACTAGCTATGAGACCCAGTACTTC,CASSPGTSYETQYF
TRBD1,TRBJ1-1,many,TRBV29-1,TGCAGCGCCGGGACAGCGAACACTGAAGCTTTCTTT,CSAGTANTEAFF
TRBD2,TRBJ2-5,.,TRBV5-6,TGTGCCAGCAGGGAAAGGCTAGCGGGCGCCCGAAAAGAGACCCAGTACTTC,CASRERLAGARKETQYF
.,TRBJ1-1,.,TRBV28,TGTGCCAGCAGTTTATTAAGGGTGGGAACTGAAGCTTTCTTT,CASSLLRVGTEAFF
.,TRBJ1-5,many,TRBV25-1,TGTGCCAGCAGTGATAGAGGACCCAATCAGCCCCAGCATTTT,CASSDRGPNQPQHF
.,TRBJ2-6,once,TRBV10-2,TGCGCCAGCAGCCACACAAGGAATGGGGCCAACGTCCTGACTTTC,CASSHTRNGANVLTF
TRBD1,TRBJ1-2,many,TRBV10-3,TGTGCCATCACCAAGGACAGGGATGATGGCTACACCTTC,CAITKDRDDGYTF
.,TRBJ1-1,.,TRBV29-1,TGCAGCTCACCCCTCGGGGAGATGAACACTGAAGCTTTCTTT,CSSPLGEMNTEAFF
.,TRBJ2-5,.,TRBV5-1,TGCGCCAGCAGCCCCATTGACCAGGGCGGAAAGACCCAGTACTTC,CASSPIDQGGKTQYF
.,TRBJ1-5,many,TRBV7-2,TGTGCCAGCAGCTTGGGGACTCGCGATCAGCCCCAGCATTTT,CASSLGTRDQPQHF
.,TRBJ2-6,few,TRBV11-3,TGTGCCAGCAGCTCCGCGGAGGGGGCGGAAACTGGGGCCAACGTCCTGACTTTC,CASSSAEGAETGANVLTF
.,TRBJ1-5,few,TRBV27,TGTGCCAGCAGAGCCCGACCTGATGAGGGGCTAGGTCAGCCCCAGCATTTT,CASRARPDEGLGQPQHF
TRBD2,TRBJ2-7,few,TRBV11-1,TGTGCCAGCAGCGGACTAGCGGGGAGCGAGCAGTACTTC,CASSGLAGSEQYF
.,TRBJ1-2,many,TRBV29-1,TGCAGCGTTGACGGCGGGTTGGACATCTATGGCTACACCTTC,CSVDGGLDIYGYTF
.,TRBJ1-4,.,TRBV7-6,TGTGCCAGCAGCTTAGGATATCGAAGGGTTGAAAAACTGTTTTTT,CASSLGYRRVEKLFF